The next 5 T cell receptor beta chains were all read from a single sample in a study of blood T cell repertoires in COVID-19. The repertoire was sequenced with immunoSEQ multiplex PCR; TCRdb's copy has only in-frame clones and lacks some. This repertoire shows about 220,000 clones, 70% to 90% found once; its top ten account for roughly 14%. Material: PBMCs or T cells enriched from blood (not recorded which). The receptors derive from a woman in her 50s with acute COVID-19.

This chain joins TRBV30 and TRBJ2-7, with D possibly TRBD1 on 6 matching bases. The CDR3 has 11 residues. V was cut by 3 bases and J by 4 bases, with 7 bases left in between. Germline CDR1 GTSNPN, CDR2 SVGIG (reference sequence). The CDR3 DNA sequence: TGTGCCTGGAGAACAGGGTACGAGCAGTACTTC. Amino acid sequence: CAWRTGYEQYF.

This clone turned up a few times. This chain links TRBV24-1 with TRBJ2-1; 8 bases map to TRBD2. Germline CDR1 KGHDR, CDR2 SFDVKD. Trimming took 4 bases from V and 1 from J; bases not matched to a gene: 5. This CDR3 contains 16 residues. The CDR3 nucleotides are TGTGCCACCAGTGACCCCACTAGCGGTTCCTACAATGAGCAGTTCTTC. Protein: CATSDPTSGSYNEQFF.

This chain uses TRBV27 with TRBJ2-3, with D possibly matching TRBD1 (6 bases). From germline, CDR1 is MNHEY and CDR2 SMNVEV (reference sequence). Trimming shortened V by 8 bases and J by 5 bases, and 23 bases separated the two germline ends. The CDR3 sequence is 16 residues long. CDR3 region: CASAPPGVRTIDTQYF. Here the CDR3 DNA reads TGTGCCAGCGCCCCCCCAGGGGTCCGTACGATAGATACGCAGTATTTT.

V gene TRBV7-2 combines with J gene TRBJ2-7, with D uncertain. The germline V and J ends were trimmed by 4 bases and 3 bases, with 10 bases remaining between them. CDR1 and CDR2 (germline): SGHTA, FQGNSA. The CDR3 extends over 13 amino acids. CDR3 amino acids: CASSSGSSYEQYF. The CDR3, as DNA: TGTGCCAGCAGCTCCGGGTCCAGCTACGAGCAGTACTTC.

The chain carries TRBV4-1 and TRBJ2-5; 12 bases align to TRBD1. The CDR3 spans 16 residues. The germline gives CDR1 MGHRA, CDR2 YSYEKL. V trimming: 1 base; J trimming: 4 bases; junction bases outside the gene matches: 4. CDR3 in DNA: TGCGCCAGCAGCCAAGGACGGGACAGGGGGCGAGAGACCCAGTACTTC. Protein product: CASSQGRDRGRETQYF.